This T cell receptor (beta chain) came from a study of T cells in Graves' hyperthyroidism and ophthalmopathy. When ophthalmopathy did not progress within 18 months, Graves' hyperthyroidism was considered stable. RNA transcripts gave rise to amplified TCR beta CDR3 regions. The HTBI primer set served for first-round RT-PCR of the TCR CDR3. TCRdb re-derived calls from the multiplex PCR reads in MiXCR, one entry per CDR3 protein. The table has a few hundred thousand distinct CDR3 sequences, 20% seen once. Sequenced input: blood. The source is a man aged 18 to 29 with Graves' hyperthyroidism.

As DNA, the CDR3 is TGCAGTGCTAGAGATAACAGGGGGATGATAAGCAATCAGCCCCAGCATTTT. Its protein product is CSARDNRGMISNQPQHF. The chain employs TRBV20-1 and TRBJ1-5; 8 nucleotides align to TRBD1. The CDR3 runs 17 residues. CDR1 and CDR2 from the germline V gene are DFQATT and SNEGSKA (reference sequence). V dropped 0 bases and J dropped 1; count of bases not matched to a gene: 8.